The next 8 T cell receptor beta chains were all read from a single sample in a study of shared clonotypes between healthy human individuals. Sequenced by immunoSEQ multiplex PCR; TCRdb stores in-frame clones only, minus some. The table shows 180,000 or so clones, with over 85% occurring only once. Input material: naive CD4+ T cells sorted from blood. Noted subset: CD45RA+ positively selected. The receptor source for this set is a woman between 25 and 40 years old in good health.

This chain connects TRBV5-4 to TRBJ1-2; perhaps TRBD1 as D (6 bases). This CDR3 is 16 amino acids long. The V gene lost 4 bases and the J gene lost 1 base, with 17 bases spanning the gap. CDR1 is SGHNT and CDR2 is YYREEE in the germline V gene (reference sequence). The CDR3 loop reads CASSKGHGRINYGYTF. The CDR3 DNA sequence: TGTGCCAGCAGCAAGGGACACGGACGGATTAACTATGGCTACACCTTC.

This CDR3 is CASSQDRGRDQPQHF. The CDR3 region has the DNA TGCGCCAGCAGCCAAGATCGGGGGCGAGATCAGCCCCAGCATTTT. The chain recombines TRBV4-1 with TRBJ1-5; possibly TRBD1 for D (6 bases). Germline V CDR1 and CDR2: MGHRA, YSYEKL. V was pared by 0 bases and J by 5 bases, with 11 bases between. The CDR3 contains 15 residues.

This sequence joins TRBV6-5 and TRBJ2-1; 7 nucleotides line up with TRBD1. Germline loops: CDR1 MNHEY, CDR2 SVGAGI. This CDR3 has 13 residues. After removal of 2 bases from V and 7 bases from J, the junction contained 2 bases not matched to a gene. Here the CDR3 DNA reads TGTGCCAGCAGTTACCAGGGGGAAAATGAGCAGTTCTTC. Translation gives CASSYQGENEQFF.

The chain recombines TRBV5-1 with TRBJ2-5; 8 bases are a match to TRBD1. The end of the DNA fits TRBJ2-7 better, so the J call may be wrong. Germline lookup yields CDR1 SGHRS and CDR2 YFSETQ. CDR3 length: 14 amino acids. The chain's CDR3 is CASSLEGQAYEQYF. In DNA, the CDR3 is TGCGCCAGCAGCTTGGAGGGACAGGCCTACGAGCAGTACTTC.

The rearrangement links TRBV9 to TRBJ1-6; D is perhaps TRBD1 (6 bases). Germline V gives CDR1 SGDLS, CDR2 YYNGEE. V was shortened by 1 base and J by 9 bases, with 8 bases between the two germline ends. CDR3 length equals 13 residues. The CDR3 region is CASSVQGTSPLHF. CDR3 sequence (DNA): TGTGCCAGCAGCGTACAGGGGACTTCACCCCTCCACTTT.

This clone was picked up a small number of times. The chain recombines TRBV30 with TRBJ2-7, with D possibly TRBD1 on 5 matching bases. Germline values: CDR1 GTSNPN, CDR2 SVGIG (reference sequence). Between the trimmed V and J ends, which lost 2 bases and 7 bases, there was a span of 15 bases. The CDR3 totals 13 residues. CDR3 in amino acids: CAWSPYGQGEQYF. CDR3 DNA: TGTGCCTGGAGTCCATACGGGCAGGGTGAGCAGTACTTC.

This chain links TRBV28 with TRBJ1-1; a weak D match, TRBD1 (5 bases). V lost 10 bases and J lost 10, with 19 bases in between. This CDR3 spans 12 amino acids. Germline V lookup: CDR1 MDHEN, CDR2 SYDVKM. The CDR3 protein is CATRERAGRAFF. In DNA form, the CDR3 reads TGTGCCACCCGCGAGAGGGCAGGGAGAGCTTTCTTT.

The V and J genes are TRBV7-9 and TRBJ1-2; a possible D gene is TRBD1 (5 bases). Trimming stripped 5 bases from V and 2 bases from J, with 15 bases between. The CDR3 contains 15 residues. The V gene's germline CDR1 is SEHNR and CDR2 FQNEAQ (reference sequence). The CDR3 region has the DNA TGTGCCAGCAGCCGGTGGGACCGCCTGAACTATGGCTACACCTTC. Translation: CASSRWDRLNYGYTF. Drawing the rest from reference TRBV7-9 and TRBJ1-2, the complete variable domain is DTGVSQNPRHKITKRGQNVTFRCDPISEHNRLYWYRQTLGQGPEFLTYFQNEAQLEKSRLLSDRFSAERPKGSFSTLEIQRTEQGDSAMYLCASSRWDRLNYGYTFGSGTRLTVV.